Listed here are 21 T cell receptor beta chains from one sample, sequenced in a study of T cells in Graves' hyperthyroidism and ophthalmopathy. RNA transcripts served as the template for amplifying TCR beta CDR3 regions. During a first-round RT-PCR of the TCR CDR3, the HTBI primer set was used. In TCRdb, the multiplex PCR reads were re-called with MiXCR into one record per CDR3 protein. The sample holds hundreds of thousands of distinct CDR3 sequences; around 20% are singletons and the top ten take approximately 15%. The specimen sequenced was blood. The receptors here all came from a woman aged 45-65 years with Graves' hyperthyroidism that later progressed to Graves' ophthalmopathy.

V usage is TRBV5-1 and J usage is TRBJ2-5, with TRBD2 identical over 9 bases. Trimming took 1 base from V and 4 from J; bases not matched to a gene: 5. CDR1 is SGHRS, CDR2 YFSETQ, per germline. This CDR3 has 15 amino acids. The CDR3 nucleotides are TGCGCCAGCAGCTTGATAGCGGGGGAGGGAGAGACCCAGTACTTC. This sequence encodes CASSLIAGEGETQYF.

The chain uses TRBV5-1 and TRBJ2-7; TRBD2 matches 7 bases. V lost 1 base and J lost 6; bases outside the gene matches: 10. The CDR3 contains 15 residues. Germline values: CDR1 SGHRS, CDR2 YFSETQ. Here the CDR3 reads CASSLSSGVRSEQYF. CDR3 sequence (DNA): TGCGCCAGCAGCTTGTCCAGCGGGGTGCGTAGCGAGCAGTACTTC.

This clonotype was seen a few times. The rearrangement uses TRBV2 and TRBJ1-4, with D possibly being TRBD1 (5 bases). There are 14 residues in the CDR3. Between the trimmed V and J ends, which lost 6 bases and 8 bases, there was a span of 16 bases. From germline, CDR1 is SNHLY and CDR2 FYNNEI. The CDR3 DNA is TGTGCCAGCAGGGGCCGGGACGCCCAGGAAAAACTGTTTTTT. It is translated as CASRGRDAQEKLFF.

This clonotype was seen many times. This chain uses TRBV7-6 with TRBJ1-1; maybe TRBD1 (5 bases). V was trimmed by 4 bases and J by 1 base, leaving 7 bases between them. The CDR3 covers 13 residues. Germline assignment: CDR1 SGHVS and CDR2 FNYEAQ. The CDR3 spells CASSSGENTEAFF. In DNA form, the CDR3 reads TGTGCCAGCAGCTCGGGGGAGAACACTGAAGCTTTCTTT.

The V gene is TRBV19, the J gene TRBJ1-2, with D hard to call. V was clipped by 1 base and J by 4 bases, with 7 bases between them. CDR1 LNHDA and CDR2 SQIVND come from the germline V gene (reference sequence). CDR3 length equals 13 residues. Here the CDR3 DNA reads TGTGCCAGTAGTATAGGTGCGGGCTATGGCTACACCTTC. Amino acid sequence: CASSIGAGYGYTF.

This clonotype was seen ten or more times. The CDR3: CASSSGASEAFF. For the CDR3, the DNA is TGTGCCAGCAGTTCCGGGGCTAGTGAAGCTTTCTTT. V usage is TRBV11-2 and J usage is TRBJ1-1; a weak D match, TRBD1 (5 bases). The CDR3 covers 12 residues. Germline assignment: CDR1 SGHAT and CDR2 FQNNGV. V was trimmed by 6 bases and J by 7 bases, leaving 12 bases between them.

This sequence joins TRBV27 and TRBJ1-1; TRBD1 might be the D (6 bases). Germline CDR1 MNHEY, CDR2 SMNVEV (reference sequence). The CDR3 extends over 15 amino acids. The V end was cut by 6 bases, the J end by 5 bases, with 19 bases between. CDR3 sequence: CASSRRRGAWTEAFF. CDR3 nucleotides: TGTGCCAGCAGCCGTCGACGGGGGGCTTGGACTGAAGCTTTCTTT.

This clonotype appeared a few times. This sequence joins TRBV10-3 and TRBJ1-2; D gene ambiguous. The germline V gene encodes CDR1 ENHRY and CDR2 SYGVKD. The CDR3 loop spans 16 amino acids. Trimming took off 0 bases at V and 0 bases at J, with 11 bases between the two ends. CDR3 loop: CAISESTGSANYGYTF. The CDR3, as DNA: TGTGCCATCAGTGAGTCGACTGGCTCAGCTAACTATGGCTACACCTTC.

This clonotype appeared a few times. The chain combines TRBV5-8 with TRBJ1-2; 7 bases align to TRBD1. Trimming removed 4 bases from V and 2 bases from J; junction bases left unmatched: 8. The CDR3 extends over 15 amino acids. Germline V lookup: CDR1 SGHTS, CDR2 YDEGEE. The DNA of the CDR3 is TGTGCCAGCAGCCCGACCGGGACAGCCAACTATGGCTACACCTTC. This translates into CASSPTGTANYGYTF.

The gene calls are TRBV19 and TRBJ1-3; D gene uncertain. CDR1 and CDR2 from the germline V gene are LNHDA and SQIVND (reference sequence). Trimming removed 1 base from V and 2 bases from J, with 6 bases in between. The CDR3 covers 14 residues. Written as DNA, the CDR3 is TGTGCCAGTAGTATAGCGCGGGCTGGAAACACCATATATTTT. Amino acids: CASSIARAGNTIYF.

This chain connects TRBV14 to TRBJ2-7; the D gene is possibly TRBD1 (6 bases). The CDR3 loop spans 14 amino acids. V lost 3 bases, J lost 7 bases, and 16 bases lay in between. The germline gives CDR1 SGHDN, CDR2 FVKESK. The CDR3 reads CASSQDVDRNEQYF. The CDR3 DNA follows: TGTGCCAGCAGCCAGGATGTGGACAGAAATGAGCAGTACTTC.

This clonotype was seen many times. The junction departs from the called germline gene at one end, perhaps through a read error. The chain couples TRBV7-7 to TRBJ2-5; D might be TRBD1 (6 bases). The CDR3 consists of 16 residues. CDR1 is SSHAT and CDR2 is FNYEAQ in the germline V gene (reference sequence). CDR3 bases: TGTGCTAGCAGCTTAGAGAGATTACAGGGAGCAGAGACCCAGTACTTC. Translating gives CASSLERLQGAETQYF.

This clonotype was observed at least ten times. CDR3 DNA sequence: TGTGCCAGCAGTTCAGGGTACGCGCCTTTCTTT. This codes for CASSSGYAPFF. The rearrangement uses TRBV12-3 or TRBV12-4 and TRBJ1-1, with D perhaps TRBD1 (5 bases). Trimming took 4 bases from V and 12 from J, leaving 12 bases between them. The CDR3 covers 11 residues.

The sample holds a few counts of this clonotype. The chain joins TRBV19 to TRBJ2-7, with TRBD1 matching 8 bases. Germline CDR1 is LNHDA and CDR2 is SQIVND (reference sequence). J was trimmed by 3 bases and V by 6 bases; bases with no gene match: 10. CDR3 size: 15 residues. The CDR3, as DNA: TGTGCCAGTAGCAGGGGGCACCCCCCCGACTACGAGCAGTACTTC. Protein sequence: CASSRGHPPDYEQYF.

There are many counts of this clonotype. The CDR3 coding sequence is TGTGCCAGCATGTCGACAGGGCGCACTGAAGCTTTCTTT. It is translated as CASMSTGRTEAFF. The rearrangement joins TRBV2 to TRBJ1-1, with TRBD1 matching over 7 bases. The CDR3 is made up of 13 amino acids. The germline V gene has CDR1 SNHLY and CDR2 FYNNEI. The trim removed 7 bases at V and 4 bases at J, leaving 6 bases unmatched.

This chain joins TRBV4-2 and TRBJ2-2; TRBD2 might be the D (7 bases). Germline V gives CDR1 LGHNA, CDR2 YNFKEQ. This CDR3 has 16 amino acids. Trimming removed 0 bases at V and 7 bases at J, with 15 bases between. The CDR3 sequence is CASSQDRGGSFGELFF. The CDR3, as DNA: TGTGCCAGCAGCCAAGATAGGGGGGGCTCTTTCGGGGAGCTGTTTTTT.

V is TRBV20-1 and J is TRBJ1-5; TRBD1 might be the D (5 bases). CDR3 length: 15 residues. V lost 6 bases to trimming and J lost 4 bases, with 19 bases between them. Germline-derived CDR1 and CDR2 are DFQATT and SNEGSKA (reference sequence). The CDR3 reads CSASHPTRGNQPQHF. DNA for the CDR3: TGCAGTGCATCACACCCGACAAGGGGTAATCAGCCCCAGCATTTT.

In this sample, this clonotype turned up a few times. The rearrangement uses TRBV9 and TRBJ2-1; the D gene is possibly TRBD2 (7 bases). The ends were cut back, 1 base at V and 2 bases at J, with 13 bases in the middle. Germline loops: CDR1 SGDLS, CDR2 YYNGEE. The CDR3 spans 16 residues. The DNA for the CDR3 is TGTGCCAGCAGCGTATTTGGGGGGGCCCCCTACAATGAGCAGTTCTTC. It is translated as CASSVFGGAPYNEQFF.

The gene calls are TRBV9 and TRBJ1-6; D gene ambiguous. Germline lookup yields CDR1 SGDLS and CDR2 YYNGEE. This CDR3 contains 16 residues. With 4 bases removed from V and 1 base from J, the gap between germline ends came to 12 bases. CDR3 in DNA: TGTGCCAGCAGCAATTGGCCGTTATCCTATAATTCACCCCTCCACTTT. Residues: CASSNWPLSYNSPLHF.

This clonotype has a count of ten or more. This chain uses TRBV20-1 with TRBJ2-3; 8 bases are shared with TRBD2. The CDR3 has 15 amino acids. With 6 bases clipped from V and 5 bases from J, the junction kept 13 bases outside the gene matches. Per the germline V gene, CDR1 is DFQATT and CDR2 is SNEGSKA (reference sequence). CDR3 bases: TGCAGTGCAGCCCCCTTCGGGGGGGGGGGAGATACGCAGTATTTT. Translated, it gives CSAAPFGGGGDTQYF.

For the CDR3, the DNA is TGCAGTGCTGAAAGAACCACGGGTGGCGGGGAGCTGTTTTTT. Translating gives CSAERTTGGGELFF. J is TRBJ2-2 and V is TRBV20-1, with unresolved D. The CDR3 spans 14 residues. Deletions cut 5 bases from V and 7 bases from J, with 17 bases between. The germline CDR1 and CDR2 sequences are DFQATT and SNEGSKA (reference sequence).